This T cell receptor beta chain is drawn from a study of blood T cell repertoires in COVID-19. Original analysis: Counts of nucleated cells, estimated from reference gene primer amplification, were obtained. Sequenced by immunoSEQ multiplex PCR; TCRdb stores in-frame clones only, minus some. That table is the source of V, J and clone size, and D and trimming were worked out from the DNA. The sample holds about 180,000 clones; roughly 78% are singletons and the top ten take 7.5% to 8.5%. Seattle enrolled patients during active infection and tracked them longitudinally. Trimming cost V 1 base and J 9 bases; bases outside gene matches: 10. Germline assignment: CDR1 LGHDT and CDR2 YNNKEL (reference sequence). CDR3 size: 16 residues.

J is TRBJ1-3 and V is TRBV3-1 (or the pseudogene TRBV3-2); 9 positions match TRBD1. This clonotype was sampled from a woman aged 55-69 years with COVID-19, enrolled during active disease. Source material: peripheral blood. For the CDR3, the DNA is TGTGCCAGCAGCCAAGTCCTGCCGGGACAGGGAGGCACCATATATTTT. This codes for CASSQVLPGQGGTIYF.